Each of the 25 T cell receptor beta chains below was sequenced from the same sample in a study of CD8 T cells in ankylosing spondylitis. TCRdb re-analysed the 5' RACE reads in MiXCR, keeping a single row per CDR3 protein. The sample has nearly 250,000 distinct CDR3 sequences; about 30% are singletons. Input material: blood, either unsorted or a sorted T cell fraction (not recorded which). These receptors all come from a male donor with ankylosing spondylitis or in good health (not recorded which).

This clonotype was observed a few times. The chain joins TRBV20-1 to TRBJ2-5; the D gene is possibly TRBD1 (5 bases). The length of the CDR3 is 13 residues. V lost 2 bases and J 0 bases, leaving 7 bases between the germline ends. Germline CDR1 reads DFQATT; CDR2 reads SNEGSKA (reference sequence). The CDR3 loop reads CSARRQYQETQYF. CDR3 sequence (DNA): TGCAGTGCTAGACGACAGTACCAAGAGACCCAGTACTTC.

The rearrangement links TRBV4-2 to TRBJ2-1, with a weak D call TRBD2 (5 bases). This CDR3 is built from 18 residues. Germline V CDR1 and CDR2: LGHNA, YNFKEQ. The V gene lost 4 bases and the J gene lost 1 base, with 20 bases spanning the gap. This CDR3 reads CASSPSGSLPHSYNEQFF. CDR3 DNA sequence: TGTGCCAGCAGCCCCTCGGGATCCCTGCCACATTCCTACAATGAGCAGTTCTTC.

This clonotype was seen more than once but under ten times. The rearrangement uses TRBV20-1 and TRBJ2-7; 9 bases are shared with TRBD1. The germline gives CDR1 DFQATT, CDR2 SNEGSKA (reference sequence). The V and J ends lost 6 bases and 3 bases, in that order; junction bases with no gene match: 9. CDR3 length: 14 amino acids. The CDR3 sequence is CSASKPGQGYEQYF. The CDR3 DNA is TGCAGTGCCTCCAAACCGGGACAGGGCTACGAGCAGTACTTC.

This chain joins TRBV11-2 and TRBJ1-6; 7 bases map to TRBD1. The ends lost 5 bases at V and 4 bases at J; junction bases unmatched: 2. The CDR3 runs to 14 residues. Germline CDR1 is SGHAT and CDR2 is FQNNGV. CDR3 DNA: TGTGCCAGCAGCCCGGACAGGTATAATTCACCCCTCCACTTT. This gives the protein CASSPDRYNSPLHF.

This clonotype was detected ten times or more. CDR3 nucleotides: TGCAGCGTTGAGGGGACAGCCGATAATGAAAAACTGTTTTTT. Translated: CSVEGTADNEKLFF. The chain employs TRBV29-1 and TRBJ1-4; 7 bases fit TRBD1. J was trimmed by 4 bases and V by 3 bases; bases with no gene match: 5. This CDR3 is built from 14 residues. Germline lookup yields CDR1 SQVTM and CDR2 ANQGSEA.

CDR3 nucleotide sequence: TGCAGCGGTACCACCGGGACACGGAATTGGGGCGAGCAGTACTTC. Its translation is CSGTTGTRNWGEQYF. The gene calls are TRBV29-1 and TRBJ2-7, with D possibly being TRBD1 (6 bases). This CDR3 has 15 amino acids. V was cut by 7 bases and J by 6 bases, with 25 bases left in between. Germline CDR1 and CDR2: SQVTM and ANQGSEA.

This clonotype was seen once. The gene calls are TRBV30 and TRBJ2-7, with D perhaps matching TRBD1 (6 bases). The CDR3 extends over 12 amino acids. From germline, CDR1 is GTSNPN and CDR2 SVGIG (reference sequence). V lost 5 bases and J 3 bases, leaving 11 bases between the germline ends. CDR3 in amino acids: CAWDTGFYEQYF. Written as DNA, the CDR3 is TGTGCCTGGGACACAGGGTTCTACGAGCAGTACTTC.

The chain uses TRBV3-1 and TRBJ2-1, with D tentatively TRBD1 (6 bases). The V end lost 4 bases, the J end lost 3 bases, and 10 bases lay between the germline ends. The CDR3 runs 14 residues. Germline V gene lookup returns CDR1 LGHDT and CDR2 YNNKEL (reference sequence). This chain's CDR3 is CASSPGRGYNEQFF. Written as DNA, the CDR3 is TGTGCCAGCAGCCCGGGCAGGGGCTACAATGAGCAGTTCTTC.

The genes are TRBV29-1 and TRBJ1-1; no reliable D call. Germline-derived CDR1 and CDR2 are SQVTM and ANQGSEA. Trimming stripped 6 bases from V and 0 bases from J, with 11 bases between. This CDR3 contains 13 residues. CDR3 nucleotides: TGCAGCGTACGACACGGGTTGAACACTGAAGCTTTCTTT. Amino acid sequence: CSVRHGLNTEAFF.

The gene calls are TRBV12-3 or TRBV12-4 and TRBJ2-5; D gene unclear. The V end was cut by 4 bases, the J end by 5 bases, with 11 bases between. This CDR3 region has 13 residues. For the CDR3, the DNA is TGTGCCAGCAGTTCCCAGCTAGAGGAGACCCAGTACTTC. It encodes CASSSQLEETQYF.

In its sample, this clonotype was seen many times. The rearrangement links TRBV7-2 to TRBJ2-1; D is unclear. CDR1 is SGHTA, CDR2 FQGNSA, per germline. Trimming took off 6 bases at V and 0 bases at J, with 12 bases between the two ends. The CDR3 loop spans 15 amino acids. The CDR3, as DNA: TGTGCCAGCAGTCCTACCAAGAGCTCCTACAATGAGCAGTTCTTC. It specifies CASSPTKSSYNEQFF.

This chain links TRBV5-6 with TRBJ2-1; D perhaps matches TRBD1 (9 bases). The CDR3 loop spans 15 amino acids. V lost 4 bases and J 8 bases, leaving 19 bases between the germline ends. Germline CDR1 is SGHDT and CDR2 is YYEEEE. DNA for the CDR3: TGTGCCAGCAGCCGCGGGGGGACAGGGCTGGATGAGCAGTTCTTC. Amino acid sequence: CASSRGGTGLDEQFF. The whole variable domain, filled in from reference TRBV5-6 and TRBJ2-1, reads DAGVTQSPTHLIKTRGQQVTLRCSPKSGHDTVSWYQQALGQGPQFIFQYYEEEERQRGNFPDRFSGHQFPNYSSELNVNALLLGDSALYLCASSRGGTGLDEQFFGPGTRLTVL.

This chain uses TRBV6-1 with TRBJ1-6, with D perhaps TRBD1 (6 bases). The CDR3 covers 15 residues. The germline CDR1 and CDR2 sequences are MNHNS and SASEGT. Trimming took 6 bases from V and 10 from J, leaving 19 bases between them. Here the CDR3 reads CASSEGLGGWSPLHF. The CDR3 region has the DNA TGTGCCAGCAGCGAGGGGTTAGGGGGTTGGTCACCCCTCCACTTT.

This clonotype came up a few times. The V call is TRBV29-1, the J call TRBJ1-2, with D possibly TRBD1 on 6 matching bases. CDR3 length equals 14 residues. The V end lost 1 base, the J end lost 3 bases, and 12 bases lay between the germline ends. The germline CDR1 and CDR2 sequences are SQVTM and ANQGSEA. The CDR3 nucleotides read TGCAGCGTTGAAGTGGACAGAACCTACTATGGCTACACCTTC. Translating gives CSVEVDRTYYGYTF.

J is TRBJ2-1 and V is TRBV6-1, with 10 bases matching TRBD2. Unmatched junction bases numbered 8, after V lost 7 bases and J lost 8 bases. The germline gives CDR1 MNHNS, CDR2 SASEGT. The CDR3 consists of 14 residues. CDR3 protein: CASTLSSGGDEQFF. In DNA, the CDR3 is TGTGCCAGCACCCTGAGCAGCGGGGGGGATGAGCAGTTCTTC.

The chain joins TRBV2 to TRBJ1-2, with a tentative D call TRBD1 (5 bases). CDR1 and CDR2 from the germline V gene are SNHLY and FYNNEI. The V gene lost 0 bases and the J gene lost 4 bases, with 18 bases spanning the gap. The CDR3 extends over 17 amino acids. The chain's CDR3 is CASSEAGGTDWSYGYTF. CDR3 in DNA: TGTGCCAGCAGTGAAGCTGGGGGGACCGACTGGAGCTATGGCTACACCTTC. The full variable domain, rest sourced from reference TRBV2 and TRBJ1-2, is EPEVTQTPSHQVTQMGQEVILRCVPISNHLYFYWYRQILGQKVEFLVSFYNNEISEKSEIFDDQFSVERPDGSNFTLKIRSTKLEDSAMYFCASSEAGGTDWSYGYTFGSGTRLTVV.

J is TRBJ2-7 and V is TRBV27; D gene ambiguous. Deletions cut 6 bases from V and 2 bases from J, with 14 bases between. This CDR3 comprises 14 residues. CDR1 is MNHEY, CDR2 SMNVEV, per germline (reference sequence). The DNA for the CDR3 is TGTGCCAGCAGACCCAGAGTTGCTACCTACGAGCAGTACTTC. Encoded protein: CASRPRVATYEQYF.

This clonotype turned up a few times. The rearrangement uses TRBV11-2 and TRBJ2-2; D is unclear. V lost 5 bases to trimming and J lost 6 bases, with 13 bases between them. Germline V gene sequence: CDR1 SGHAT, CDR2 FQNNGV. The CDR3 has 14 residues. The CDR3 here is CASSPRASPGELFF. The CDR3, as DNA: TGTGCCAGCAGCCCTAGGGCTAGTCCCGGGGAGCTGTTTTTT.

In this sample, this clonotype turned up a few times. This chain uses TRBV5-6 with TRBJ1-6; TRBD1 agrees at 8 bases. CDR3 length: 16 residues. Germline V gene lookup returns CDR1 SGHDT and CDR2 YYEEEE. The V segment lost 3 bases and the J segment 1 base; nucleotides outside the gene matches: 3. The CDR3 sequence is CASSYTGGSYNSPLHF. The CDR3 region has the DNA TGTGCCAGCAGCTACACAGGGGGGTCCTATAATTCACCCCTCCACTTT.

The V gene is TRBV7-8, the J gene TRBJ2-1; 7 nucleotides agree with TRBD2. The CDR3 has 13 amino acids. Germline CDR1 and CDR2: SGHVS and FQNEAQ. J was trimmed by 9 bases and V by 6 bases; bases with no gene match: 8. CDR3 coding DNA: TGTGCCAGCAGACCGACCACTAGCGCTGAGCAGTTCTTC. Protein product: CASRPTTSAEQFF.

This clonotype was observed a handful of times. The CDR3 here is CASSFLRGQGGSGELFF. DNA of the CDR3: TGTGCCAGCAGTTTCCTGCGAGGACAGGGGGGGAGCGGGGAGCTGTTTTTT. The chain couples TRBV12-3 or TRBV12-4 to TRBJ2-2; TRBD1 agrees at 10 bases. The CDR3 is 17 amino acids. Unmatched junction bases numbered 11, after V lost 3 bases and J lost 7 bases.

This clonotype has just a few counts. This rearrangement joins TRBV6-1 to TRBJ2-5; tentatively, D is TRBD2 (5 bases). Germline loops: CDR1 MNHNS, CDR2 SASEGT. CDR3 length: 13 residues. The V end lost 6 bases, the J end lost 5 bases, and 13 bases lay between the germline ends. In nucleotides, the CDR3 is TGTGCCAGCAGCAAAAACCGCGGGGAGACCCAGTACTTC. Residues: CASSKNRGETQYF.

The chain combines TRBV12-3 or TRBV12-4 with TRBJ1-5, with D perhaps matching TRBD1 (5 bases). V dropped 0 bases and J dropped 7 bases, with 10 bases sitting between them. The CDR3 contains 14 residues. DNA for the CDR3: TGTGCCAGCAGTTTAGCCGGACACGCCCAGCCCCAGCATTTT. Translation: CASSLAGHAQPQHF.

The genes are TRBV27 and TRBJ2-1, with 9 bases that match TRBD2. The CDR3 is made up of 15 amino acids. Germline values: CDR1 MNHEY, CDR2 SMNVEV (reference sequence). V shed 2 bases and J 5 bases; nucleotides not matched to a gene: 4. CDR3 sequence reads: CASSLRGLANNEQFF. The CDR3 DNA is TGTGCCAGCAGTTTACGGGGACTAGCCAACAATGAGCAGTTCTTC.

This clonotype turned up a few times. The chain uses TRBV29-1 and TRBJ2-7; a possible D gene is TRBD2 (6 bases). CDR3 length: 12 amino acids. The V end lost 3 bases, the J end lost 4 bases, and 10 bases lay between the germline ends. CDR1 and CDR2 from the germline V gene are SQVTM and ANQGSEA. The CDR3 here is CSVEEGRYEQYF. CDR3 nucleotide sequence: TGCAGCGTTGAGGAGGGGAGGTACGAGCAGTACTTC.